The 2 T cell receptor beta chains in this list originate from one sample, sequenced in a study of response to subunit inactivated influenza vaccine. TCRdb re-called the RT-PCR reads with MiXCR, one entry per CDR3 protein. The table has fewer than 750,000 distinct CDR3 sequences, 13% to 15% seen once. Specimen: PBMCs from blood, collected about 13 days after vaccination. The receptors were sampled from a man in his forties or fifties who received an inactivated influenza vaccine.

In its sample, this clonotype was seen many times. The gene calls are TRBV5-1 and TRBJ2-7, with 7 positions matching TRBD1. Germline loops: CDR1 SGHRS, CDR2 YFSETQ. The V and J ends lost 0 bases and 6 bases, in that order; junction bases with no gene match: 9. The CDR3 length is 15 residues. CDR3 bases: TGCGCCAGCAGCTTGGCCGTAAACAGGGGAAGCGAGCAGTACTTC. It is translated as CASSLAVNRGSEQYF.

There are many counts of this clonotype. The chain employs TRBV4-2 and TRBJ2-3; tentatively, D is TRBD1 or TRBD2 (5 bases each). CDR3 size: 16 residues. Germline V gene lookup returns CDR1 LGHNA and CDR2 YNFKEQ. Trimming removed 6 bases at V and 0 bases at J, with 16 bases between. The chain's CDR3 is CASSPLRGGSTDTQYF. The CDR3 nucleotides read TGTGCCAGCAGTCCCCTACGGGGCGGTAGCACAGATACGCAGTATTTT.